This T cell receptor beta chain was sequenced for a study of blood T cells in healthy people across ages. This clonotype was recorded at least ten times. Next came a second PCR, run for about 7 to 12 cycles, which used a sample-barcoded 5' primer along with a J-beta primer mix. A single record per CDR3 protein comes from TCRdb applying MiXCR to the 5' RACE reads. The sample yields around 1,500,000 distinct CDR3 sequences, 28% seen once. Sequenced input: blood. The source of this sequence is a woman in her twenties or thirties in good health.

CDR3 nucleotide sequence: TGTGCCAGCAGCGTCAGGGCCAATATGGACGAGCAGTACTTC. Protein: CASSVRANMDEQYF. The chain joins TRBV7-2 to TRBJ2-7; D might be TRBD1 (5 bases). The CDR3 spans 14 residues. Looked up from germline, CDR1 is SGHTA and CDR2 is FQGNSA. Trimming removed 5 bases at V and 5 bases at J, with 16 bases between.